The rows below give T cell receptor beta chains drawn from one sample of a study of shared clonotypes between healthy human individuals. Libraries were prepared by immunoSEQ multiplex PCR; TCRdb keeps only in-frame clonotypes and omits some of them. Among about 2 million clones, over 85% were seen once, and the ten largest hold 0.13%. Sequencing input: naive CD4+ T cells sorted from blood. The receptors were gathered from a man between 18 and 35 years old in good health. Each CDR3 is given with its conserved first and last residue. D genes are given only for firm matches. A row's size may be missing; if present it is once, few, many or a size class.

J gene,clone size,D gene,V gene,CDR3 DNA,CDR3 protein
TRBJ1-5,once,NA,TRBV6-1,TGTGCCAGCAGGAATAGCAATCAGCCCCAGCATTTT,CASRNSNQPQHF
TRBJ1-3,NA,NA,TRBV6-5,TGTGCCAGCAGTTACAATGAGGGTGGAAACACCATATATTTT,CASSYNEGGNTIYF
TRBJ1-4,NA,TRBD1,TRBV4-1,TGCGCCAGCAGCCAAGATCACGGGACAGCCACAACTAATGAAAAACTGTTTTTT,CASSQDHGTATTNEKLFF
TRBJ1-5,NA,TRBD1,TRBV7-2,TGTGCCAGCAGCTCGGACAGGGGTAATCAGCCCCAGCATTTT,CASSSDRGNQPQHF
TRBJ2-5,once,NA,TRBV30,TGTGCCTGGAGTAGACAGGTGGCAGAGACCCAGTACTTC,CAWSRQVAETQYF
TRBJ2-1,NA,NA,TRBV20-1,TGCAGTGCTCTATACAATGAGCAGTTCTTC,CSALYNEQFF
TRBJ2-3,NA,TRBD1,TRBV4-1,TGCGCCAGCAGCCAAGATGGGACAGTCCCCACAGATACGCAGTATTTT,CASSQDGTVPTDTQYF
TRBJ1-2,once,NA,TRBV9,TGTGCCAGCAGCGTAGATGAGGGGTTCTATGGCTACACCTTC,CASSVDEGFYGYTF
TRBJ1-1,NA,NA,TRBV11-2,TGTGCCAGCAGCCCCCTTGCAGGGACCGGTTCGACTGAAGCTTTCTTT,CASSPLAGTGSTEAFF
TRBJ2-1,NA,NA,TRBV2,TGTGCCAGCAGTTTAGAGAACAATGAGCAGTTCTTC,CASSLENNEQFF
TRBJ1-2,NA,NA,TRBV5-4,TGTGCCAGCAGCCCCAACGATATATATGGCTACACCTTC,CASSPNDIYGYTF
TRBJ2-2,NA,NA,TRBV5-1,TGCGCCAGCAGCTTGGTATACCAGAAGAACACCGGGGAGCTGTTTTTT,CASSLVYQKNTGELFF
TRBJ2-2,NA,TRBD1,TRBV11-2,TGTGCCAGCAGCTTACGGGACAGGGGGCTTATCGGGGAGCTGTTTTTT,CASSLRDRGLIGELFF
TRBJ2-2,NA,NA,TRBV4-3,TGCGCCAGCAGCCTCAGTTCGGGCGGGGAGCTGTTTTTT,CASSLSSGGELFF
TRBJ2-2,NA,TRBD2,TRBV18,TGTGCCAGCTCACCGACGGGACTAGCGGGAGGAACCGGGGAGCTGTTTTTT,CASSPTGLAGGTGELFF
TRBJ2-7,once,TRBD1,TRBV2,TGTGCCAGCAGGTGGGACAGGGGTACCTACGAGCAGTACTTC,CASRWDRGTYEQYF
TRBJ2-7,NA,NA,TRBV7-9,TGTGCCAGCAGCTTTCCCGTCGGGAACGAGCAGTACTTC,CASSFPVGNEQYF
TRBJ2-7,NA,TRBD2,TRBV6-6,TGTGCCAGCAGTTACAGTGGGACTAGCGACGAGCAGTACTTC,CASSYSGTSDEQYF
TRBJ2-1,NA,NA,TRBV4-3,TGCGCCAGCAGCCAAGAGTTCGGTGGGAATGAGCAGTTCTTC,CASSQEFGGNEQFF
TRBJ2-3,NA,TRBD1,TRBV19,TGTGCCAGTAGTCAGATCCCGGGACAGGGAGATTTTCGGGTCGTTACAGATACGCAGTATTTT,CASSQIPGQGDFRVVTDTQYF
TRBJ2-7,NA,NA,TRBV14,TGTGCCAGCAGCCAAGTGAGAGACTTATGGTACTTC,CASSQVRDLWYF
TRBJ2-7,NA,NA,TRBV28,TGTGCCAGCAGTTTATATCCCGAGCAGTACTTC,CASSLYPEQYF
TRBJ1-2,NA,NA,TRBV11-2,TGTGCCAGCAGCCTCCGTCGGACTGCGGAGCATGGCTACACCTTC,CASSLRRTAEHGYTF
TRBJ2-3,NA,NA,TRBV6-1,TGTGCCAGCACTGAGAGGACGCAGTATTTT,CASTERTQYF
TRBJ2-7,once,TRBD2,TRBV5-1,TGCGCCAGCAGCCTCCTCTTAGCGGGAGAAGGTGAGCAGTACTTC,CASSLLLAGEGEQYF
TRBJ1-5,NA,TRBD1,TRBV5-1,TGCGCCAAAAACCGGGACAGGGTTTCGATTTGTAGCAATCAGCCCCAGCATTTT,CAKNRDRVSICSNQPQHF
TRBJ2-7,NA,NA,TRBV10-3,TGTGCCATCAGTGAGTCCGCGGGAGAGCAGTACTTC,CAISESAGEQYF
TRBJ1-6,NA,NA,TRBV7-6,TGTGCCAGCAGCCAAGGGACCAATTCACCCCTCCACTTT,CASSQGTNSPLHF
TRBJ2-7,NA,NA,TRBV7-8,TGTGCCAGCAGCCCTCGAGGGGGACTTCGCTCCTACGAGCAGTACTTC,CASSPRGGLRSYEQYF
TRBJ1-2,NA,NA,TRBV30,TGTGCCTGGAGTGCGACTCGACGAGAAGGCTACACCTTC,CAWSATRREGYTF
TRBJ2-7,NA,TRBD2,TRBV13,TGTGCCAGCAGCTCTGGGGGCGGGAGGCCCCACGAGCAGTACTTC,CASSSGGGRPHEQYF
TRBJ1-5,NA,NA,TRBV19,TGTGCCAGTAGTAGGGGGCAGGGCAATCAGCCCCAGCATTTT,CASSRGQGNQPQHF
TRBJ1-5,NA,TRBD1,TRBV2,TGTGCCAGCAGTGCTGGCAGGGGGCTAGGACAGCCCCAGCATTTT,CASSAGRGLGQPQHF
TRBJ1-4,NA,NA,TRBV28,TGTGCCATCAATGGGGGGCTTAATGAAAAACTGTTTTTT,CAINGGLNEKLFF
TRBJ2-5,once,TRBD2,TRBV7-2,TGTGCCAGCAGCTTAGAACTAGCGGGAGGGGCGGAGACCCAGTACTTC,CASSLELAGGAETQYF
TRBJ1-1,NA,NA,TRBV5-6,TGTGCCAGCAGCTTGGCCCTCGGGGAGAGGGCGGCTTTCTTT,CASSLALGERAAFF
TRBJ1-1,NA,TRBD1,TRBV5-8,TGTGCCAGCAGCTTACGGGACAGGGTTTCTGAAGCTTTCTTT,CASSLRDRVSEAFF
TRBJ1-1,NA,NA,TRBV9,TGTGCCAGCAGCGCGGACGCGAACACTGAAGCTTTCTTT,CASSADANTEAFF
TRBJ1-5,NA,NA,TRBV6-1,TGTGCCAGCAGTGAAGCACGGAGGGCTCGTCAGCCCCAGCATTTT,CASSEARRARQPQHF
TRBJ1-2,NA,NA,TRBV5-1,TGCGCCAGCAGCTTGGAGGGACAAGTCTATGGCTACACCTTC,CASSLEGQVYGYTF
TRBJ1-1,NA,NA,TRBV5-1,TGCGCCAGCAGCCTGGAGGGTACTGCTCTCATGAACACTGAAGCTTTCTTT,CASSLEGTALMNTEAFF
TRBJ1-5,once,NA,TRBV18,TGTGCCAGCTCCATAGACCCCAATCAGCCCCAGCATTTT,CASSIDPNQPQHF
TRBJ2-7,NA,NA,TRBV18,TGTGCCAGCTCACCACCACAGGCTAGCGTTCACGAGCAGTACTTC,CASSPPQASVHEQYF
TRBJ2-7,NA,NA,TRBV5-1,TGCGCCAGCAGCTTGGCTTCGGGGCTGGGAAACTACGAGCAGTACTTC,CASSLASGLGNYEQYF
TRBJ2-3,NA,NA,TRBV6-5,TGTGCCACCAAAAACGGGGACCGCCTCGCAGATACGCAGTATTTT,CATKNGDRLADTQYF
TRBJ1-2,NA,NA,TRBV28,TGTGCCAGCAGTGTCTGGGTTAACTATGGCTACACCTTC,CASSVWVNYGYTF
TRBJ1-1,NA,NA,TRBV19,TGTGCCAGTTCCCCGACGGTCGTGGGTGAAGCTTTCTTT,CASSPTVVGEAFF
TRBJ1-1,once,NA,TRBV5-6,TGTGCCAGCAGCTTGTTTACTTTACAAGGGAAGAACACTGAAGCTTTCTTT,CASSLFTLQGKNTEAFF
TRBJ1-2,NA,NA,TRBV28,TGTGCCAGCAGTGACAGGAACTCCTATGGCTACACCTTC,CASSDRNSYGYTF
TRBJ2-1,NA,NA,TRBV7-2,TGTGCCAGCAGCCTCCTCGCCGGCCCGATTGACAATGAGCAGTTCTTC,CASSLLAGPIDNEQFF
TRBJ1-2,NA,NA,TRBV29-1,TGCAGCGTTGAAGCACATACAGGAAAACCTAACTATGGCTACACCTTC,CSVEAHTGKPNYGYTF
TRBJ2-6,NA,NA,TRBV27,TGTGCCAGCACTGGCTCTGGGGCCAACGTCCTGACTTTC,CASTGSGANVLTF
TRBJ1-2,NA,NA,TRBV6-1,TGTGCCAGCAGTGAAGGGCTTAACTATGGCTACACCTTC,CASSEGLNYGYTF
TRBJ2-7,NA,NA,TRBV18,TGTGCCAGCTCACCACCGTGGTTAGGGGGCGGCCTAGCGAACGAGCAGTACTTC,CASSPPWLGGGLANEQYF
TRBJ2-7,once,NA,TRBV6-5,TGTGCCAGCAGTTACGCAGGAAACGAGCAGTACTTC,CASSYAGNEQYF
TRBJ1-6,NA,TRBD1,TRBV6-5,TGTGCCAGCACCGCGGGACAGTCGATGTCACCCCTCCACTTT,CASTAGQSMSPLHF
TRBJ2-1,NA,TRBD1,TRBV14,TGTGCCAGCAGCGGACAGGGTCCACCTGCTGAGCAGTTCTTC,CASSGQGPPAEQFF